These T cell receptor beta chains were read from a single sample in a study of T cell changes during pregnancy in multiple sclerosis. Profiling relied on immunoSEQ multiplex PCR, and the TCRdb table lists in-frame clones only, not all of them. The data hold over 35,000 clones, with around 93% observed a single time. The source was CD4+ T cells from peripheral blood mononuclear cells, collected in the third trimester of pregnancy. These receptors all come from a female donor in good health, enrolled as a control in a pregnancy study. Both conserved end residues are part of each CDR3. Each record gives: clone size, V gene, J gene, CDR3 protein. A clone size is listed for some rows: how often the clone was seen (once, few, many), or a class if it is expanded.

abundance: NA
v_gene: TRBV5-6
j_gene: TRBJ2-1
CDR3aa: CASLTRRNYNEQFF

abundance: NA
v_gene: TRBV27
j_gene: TRBJ1-3
CDR3aa: CASSPREGPSGNTIYF

abundance: NA
v_gene: TRBV9
j_gene: TRBJ1-2
CDR3aa: CASSSQDRVSYGYTF

abundance: NA
v_gene: TRBV7-9
j_gene: TRBJ1-5
CDR3aa: CASSLGTGRVRDQPQHF

abundance: NA
v_gene: TRBV5-1
j_gene: TRBJ1-2
CDR3aa: CASSLNSGAANYGYTF

abundance: few
v_gene: TRBV27
j_gene: TRBJ2-1
CDR3aa: CASSSEWSYNEQFF

abundance: NA
v_gene: TRBV6-6
j_gene: TRBJ1-4
CDR3aa: CASSTGGTNEKLFF

abundance: NA
v_gene: TRBV28
j_gene: TRBJ2-7
CDR3aa: CASKDGESYEQYF

abundance: NA
v_gene: TRBV4-2
j_gene: TRBJ2-2
CDR3aa: CASSRRLFTGELFF

abundance: NA
v_gene: TRBV7-2
j_gene: TRBJ2-7
CDR3aa: CASSLSGSNGYEQYF

abundance: NA
v_gene: TRBV18
j_gene: TRBJ2-3
CDR3aa: CASSPPPLAGGPDTQYF

abundance: NA
v_gene: TRBV9
j_gene: TRBJ1-3
CDR3aa: CASSVAGSSGNTIYF

abundance: NA
v_gene: TRBV4-1
j_gene: TRBJ1-1
CDR3aa: CASSQDPGGRMNTEAFF

abundance: NA
v_gene: TRBV9
j_gene: TRBJ2-1
CDR3aa: CASSPLAGGAYNEQFF

abundance: NA
v_gene: TRBV6-5
j_gene: TRBJ1-4
CDR3aa: CASSYSRATNEKLFF

abundance: NA
v_gene: TRBV28
j_gene: TRBJ2-5
CDR3aa: CASSQIPRETQYF

abundance: NA
v_gene: TRBV5-6
j_gene: TRBJ1-1
CDR3aa: CASSFTGRTEAFF

abundance: NA
v_gene: TRBV28
j_gene: TRBJ2-1
CDR3aa: CASSLQLGRGVYNEQFF

abundance: NA
v_gene: TRBV2
j_gene: TRBJ1-2
CDR3aa: CASNWDREGGYTF

abundance: NA
v_gene: TRBV27
j_gene: TRBJ2-1
CDR3aa: CASSWYGGAGEQFF

abundance: NA
v_gene: TRBV28
j_gene: TRBJ2-1
CDR3aa: CASSTGQSSYNEQFF

abundance: NA
v_gene: TRBV6-4
j_gene: TRBJ2-1
CDR3aa: CASSDTTPNEQFF